Following are 32 T cell receptor beta chains from one sample sequenced in a study of cytomegalovirus exposure and HLA in healthy donors. PCR amplification relied on 60 Vbeta primers (plus 13 Jbeta primers). Repertoires were generated with immunoSEQ multiplex PCR, while TCRdb's copy carries only in-frame clones and drops some. The data hold roughly 140,000 clones, with around 80% observed a single time. Sequencing was carried out using PBMCs. All receptors come from a man aged 25-45 years in good health and CMV-seronegative.

The V and J genes are TRBV30 and TRBJ1-6; D not resolved. The V gene lost 3 bases and the J gene lost 7 bases, with 13 bases spanning the gap. This CDR3 contains 14 residues. The germline gives CDR1 GTSNPN, CDR2 SVGIG (reference sequence). CDR3 coding DNA: TGTGCCTGGAGCCTGGCATTCGGGAATTCACCCCTCCACTTT. It yields the protein CAWSLAFGNSPLHF.

The chain carries TRBV5-1 and TRBJ2-3, with 8 positions matching TRBD1. V lost 4 bases and J lost 1; bases outside the gene matches: 5. CDR1 SGHRS and CDR2 YFSETQ come from the germline V gene. The CDR3 consists of 15 residues. The CDR3: CASSHGTGGTDTQYF. The CDR3 DNA sequence: TGCGCCAGCAGCCACGGGACAGGAGGCACAGATACGCAGTATTTT.

The CDR3 DNA is TGCGCCAGCAGCCAAGGACTAGCGGGAGAGGGGTACACAGATACGCAGTATTTT. Translating it yields CASSQGLAGEGYTDTQYF. The chain recombines TRBV4-1 with TRBJ2-3; 12 bases agree with TRBD2. This CDR3 region has 18 residues. CDR1 is MGHRA, CDR2 YSYEKL, per germline. The junction had 7 bases not matched to a gene; V was cut back by 1 base and J by 2 bases.

This clone was seen just once. The DNA of the CDR3 is TGTGCCAGCTCACCCGGAGCAATCTATGGCTACACCTTC. Encoded protein: CASSPGAIYGYTF. The rearrangement links TRBV18 to TRBJ1-2; D remains unclear. This CDR3 contains 13 residues. The germline V gene has CDR1 KGHSH and CDR2 LQKENI. The ends were cut back, 3 bases at V and 4 bases at J, with 9 bases in the middle.

The V and J genes are TRBV18 and TRBJ1-4; a weak D match, TRBD1 (5 bases). Germline V gene data show CDR1 as KGHSH and CDR2 as LQKENI. V shed 3 bases and J shed 6 bases, with 14 bases lying between them. The CDR3 sequence is 15 residues long. CDR3 sequence: CASSPAQRGDEKLFF. CDR3 sequence (DNA): TGTGCCAGCTCACCCGCGCAAAGGGGTGATGAAAAACTGTTTTTT. The full variable domain, with the rest looked up from reference TRBV18 and TRBJ1-4, is NAGVMQNPRHLVRRRGQEARLRCSPMKGHSHVYWYRQLPEEGLKFMVYLQKENIIDESGMPKERFSAEFPKEGPSILRIQQVVRGDSAAYFCASSPAQRGDEKLFFGSGTQLSVL.

V and J are TRBV5-1 and TRBJ1-1; 7 bases fit TRBD1. J lost 3 bases, V lost 3 bases, and 14 bases had no gene match. This CDR3 is 17 amino acids long. Germline CDR1 SGHRS, CDR2 YFSETQ. The CDR3 nucleotides read TGCGCCAGCAGCTCATGGGACAGTAGAATTGATGACACTGAAGCTTTCTTT. This codes for CASSSWDSRIDDTEAFF.

The chain carries TRBV4-1 and TRBJ1-2, with D maybe TRBD1 (5 bases). Trimming stripped 1 base from V and 3 bases from J, with 9 bases between. This CDR3 spans 14 amino acids. CDR1 is MGHRA and CDR2 is YSYEKL in the germline V gene. The CDR3 sequence: CASSQAREDYGYTF. The CDR3 DNA is TGCGCCAGCAGCCAAGCCAGGGAGGACTATGGCTACACCTTC.

The V and J genes are TRBV11-3 and TRBJ2-2; 12 bases are shared with TRBD2. CDR3 length: 16 amino acids. V dropped 4 bases and J dropped 7; count of bases not matched to a gene: 7. Germline CDR1 reads SGHNT; CDR2 reads YENEEA. CDR3 nucleotides: TGTGCCAGCAGCTCCCTAGCGGGGGGGCCGGACGGGGAGCTGTTTTTT. This codes for CASSSLAGGPDGELFF.

This clone was observed many times. V and J are TRBV2 and TRBJ2-5; 9 nucleotides match TRBD1. CDR1 and CDR2 (germline): SNHLY, FYNNEI. V gave up 2 bases and J gave up 5 bases; unmatched junction bases: 6. The CDR3 runs to 15 residues. The CDR3 sequence: CASSETGGSGETQYF. CDR3 in DNA: TGTGCCAGCAGTGAAACAGGGGGCTCGGGGGAGACCCAGTACTTC.

The genes are TRBV28 and TRBJ1-1, with a weak D call TRBD1 (5 bases). The CDR3 is 14 amino acids. Germline CDR1 is MDHEN and CDR2 is SYDVKM. V shed 3 bases and J shed 1 base, with 9 bases lying between them. The CDR3 here is CASSFQTGNTEAFF. CDR3 in DNA: TGTGCCAGCAGTTTCCAAACAGGGAACACTGAAGCTTTCTTT.

This chain uses TRBV4-1 with TRBJ2-3; 7 nucleotides align to TRBD2. V lost 4 bases and J lost 11; bases outside the gene matches: 15. The CDR3 runs to 15 residues. From germline, CDR1 is MGHRA and CDR2 YSYEKL. As DNA, the CDR3 is TGCGCCAGCAGCCTAGCTGATAGGGGAGGGCCTAAGCAGTATTTT. It translates to CASSLADRGGPKQYF.

The chain recombines TRBV2 with TRBJ1-5, with 7 positions matching TRBD1. Germline V gene sequence: CDR1 SNHLY, CDR2 FYNNEI. The length of the CDR3 is 14 residues. Germline trimming cut 8 bases from V and 4 bases from J; bases unmatched to any gene: 8. DNA for the CDR3: TGTGCCAGCCGTCGACAGGGCCTTAATCAGCCCCAGCATTTT. It specifies CASRRQGLNQPQHF.

The V call is TRBV5-1, the J call TRBJ2-3; D might be TRBD2 (6 bases). The CDR3 spans 15 residues. The ends were cut back, 4 bases at V and 0 bases at J, with 12 bases in the middle. Germline V lookup: CDR1 SGHRS, CDR2 YFSETQ. The CDR3 here is CASSQLAASTDTQYF. Here the CDR3 DNA reads TGCGCCAGCAGCCAACTAGCAGCGAGCACAGATACGCAGTATTTT.

This clone was seen a single time. V and J are TRBV6-4 and TRBJ1-1; weak D call: TRBD1 (5 bases). The V end was cut by 10 bases, the J end by 1 base, with 22 bases between. From germline, CDR1 is MRHNA and CDR2 SNTAGT. The CDR3 length is 16 residues. The CDR3 loop reads CAILESLGVRNTEAFF. Written as DNA, the CDR3 is TGTGCCATCCTCGAATCCCTAGGGGTTCGGAACACTGAAGCTTTCTTT.

The V and J genes are TRBV7-9 and TRBJ1-5, with a weak D call TRBD1 (6 bases). Trimming stripped 7 bases from V and 0 bases from J, with 10 bases between. The CDR3 length is 14 residues. Germline V CDR1 and CDR2: SEHNR, FQNEAQ (reference sequence). The DNA of the CDR3 is TGTGCCAGCACCCCAGGGGCTAGCAATCAGCCCCAGCATTTT. Translation gives CASTPGASNQPQHF.

The chain uses TRBV7-2 and TRBJ1-1, with D unclear. The V gene's germline CDR1 is SGHTA and CDR2 FQGNSA. CDR3 size: 12 residues. Trimming cost V 4 bases and J 5 bases, with 8 bases left between them. This CDR3 reads CASSSSGTEAFF. The DNA of the CDR3 is TGTGCCAGCAGCTCGAGCGGGACTGAAGCTTTCTTT.

The chain recombines TRBV9 with TRBJ2-1; D gene ambiguous. This CDR3 spans 13 amino acids. Germline CDR1 and CDR2: SGDLS and YYNGEE. Between the trimmed V and J ends, which lost 2 bases and 7 bases, there was a span of 10 bases. The CDR3 DNA reads TGTGCCAGCAGCGTGGGCCTTGGAAATGAGCAGTTCTTC. The encoded protein is CASSVGLGNEQFF.

On this clone: A read error may produce the germline difference seen at one junction end. V gene TRBV4-1 combines with J gene TRBJ1-2; D possibly corresponds to TRBD1 (6 bases). The length of the CDR3 is 15 residues. In germline, CDR1 is MGHRA, CDR2 YSYEKL. CDR3 DNA: TGCGCCAGCAGCCAACCTTACAGGGAAGCGTATGGCTACCCCTTC. This encodes CASSQPYREAYGYPF.

This clone was detected only a few times. The V call is TRBV5-1, the J call TRBJ1-6, with 7 bases identical to TRBD1. The CDR3 is 15 amino acids. Germline CDR1 is SGHRS and CDR2 is YFSETQ. The V and J ends lost 2 bases and 7 bases, in that order; junction bases with no gene match: 6. CDR3 bases: TGCGCCAGCAGCTTAGGTGGCAGGGGGAATTCACCCCTCCACTTT. Its protein is CASSLGGRGNSPLHF. Full variable domain (missing parts from reference TRBV5-1 and TRBJ1-6): KAGVTQTPRYLIKTRGQQVTLSCSPISGHRSVSWYQQTPGQGLQFLFEYFSETQRNKGNFPGRFSGRQFSNSRSEMNVSTLELGDSALYLCASSLGGRGNSPLHFGNGTRLTVT.

The CDR3 bases are TGTGCCAGCAGTGCCCGGACAGTCGTTTATGGCTACACCTTC. Translated: CASSARTVVYGYTF. The chain carries TRBV6-5 and TRBJ1-2, with a weak D call TRBD1 (6 bases). Germline loops: CDR1 MNHEY, CDR2 SVGAGI. Trimming took 5 bases from V and 5 from J, leaving 15 bases between them. The CDR3 is made up of 14 amino acids.

V is TRBV5-1 and J is TRBJ2-5; D is perhaps TRBD2 (6 bases). CDR1 is SGHRS and CDR2 is YFSETQ in the germline V gene. The CDR3 is 14 amino acids. The V and J ends lost 0 bases and 4 bases respectively, with 10 bases between them. CDR3 sequence (DNA): TGCGCCAGCAGCTTGGGGCAGGGAGGAGAGACCCAGTACTTC. Its translation is CASSLGQGGETQYF.

In its sample, this clone was seen a few times. The chain combines TRBV29-1 with TRBJ2-2, with D unclear. The CDR3 runs 15 residues. Trimming pared 6 bases from V and 0 bases from J, leaving 14 bases between. Germline V gives CDR1 SQVTM, CDR2 ANQGSEA. This CDR3 reads CSVTMTVANTGELFF. As DNA, the CDR3 is TGCAGCGTGACAATGACGGTCGCGAACACCGGGGAGCTGTTTTTT.

This clone was observed a few times. J is TRBJ2-7 and V is TRBV19; D possibly corresponds to TRBD1 (5 bases). V was shortened by 5 bases and J by 2 bases, with 7 bases between the two germline ends. From germline, CDR1 is LNHDA and CDR2 SQIVND (reference sequence). There are 12 residues in the CDR3. The CDR3 bases are TGTGCCAGTAGTCAGGGTACCTACGAGCAGTACTTC. It codes for CASSQGTYEQYF. Supplemented by reference TRBV19 and TRBJ2-7, the full variable domain reads DGGITQSPKYLFRKEGQNVTLSCEQNLNHDAMYWYRQDPGQGLRLIYYSQIVNDFQKGDIAEGYSVSREKKESFPLTVTSAQKNPTAFYLCASSQGTYEQYFGPGTRLTVT.

The chain employs TRBV5-1 and TRBJ1-1; tentative D call: TRBD1 (5 bases). Germline lookup yields CDR1 SGHRS and CDR2 YFSETQ. There are 15 residues in the CDR3. V lost 3 bases, J lost 2 bases, and 14 bases lay in between. This CDR3 reads CASSSGRGANTEAFF. The CDR3 DNA reads as TGCGCCAGCAGCTCGGGGCGGGGAGCCAACACTGAAGCTTTCTTT.

This clone has just one count. CDR3 residues: CASSPATVLNTEAFF. In nucleotides, the CDR3 is TGTGCCAGCTCACCGGCGACAGTCCTCAACACTGAAGCTTTCTTT. This sequence joins TRBV18 and TRBJ1-1, with D possibly being TRBD1 (5 bases). The V and J ends lost 3 bases and 2 bases respectively, with 13 bases between them. Germline loops: CDR1 KGHSH, CDR2 LQKENI. This CDR3 comprises 15 residues.

V gene TRBV7-8 combines with J gene TRBJ1-1, with TRBD1 as a possible D gene (6 bases). CDR3 size: 13 residues. V lost 5 bases and J lost 2, with 9 bases in between. Germline V CDR1 and CDR2: SGHVS, FQNEAQ. CDR3 nucleotides: TGTGCCAGCAGCCCGGGGGGCAACACTGAAGCTTTCTTT. Protein: CASSPGGNTEAFF.

This clone has only one observation. V is TRBV28 and J is TRBJ1-6; D might be TRBD1 (5 bases). Germline assignment: CDR1 MDHEN and CDR2 SYDVKM. V lost 7 bases, J lost 9 bases, and 13 bases lay in between. The CDR3 consists of 13 residues. CDR3 region: CASIRDLGSPLHF. The CDR3 DNA reads as TGTGCCAGCATTCGGGACTTGGGTTCACCCCTCCACTTT.

This chain joins TRBV29-1 and TRBJ2-7; TRBD1 aligns across 8 bases. The V segment lost 4 bases and the J segment 7 bases; nucleotides outside the gene matches: 12. The CDR3 extends over 14 amino acids. Germline CDR1 and CDR2: SQVTM and ANQGSEA. CDR3 sequence (DNA): TGCAGCGTTGTCTTGTGGACAGGGTCCCAGGAGCAGTACTTC. As protein: CSVVLWTGSQEQYF.

The chain couples TRBV10-3 to TRBJ2-5, with D maybe TRBD2 (7 bases). V dropped 0 bases and J dropped 4 bases, with 15 bases sitting between them. CDR1 and CDR2 from the germline V gene are ENHRY and SYGVKD. CDR3 length: 16 residues. This CDR3 is CAISESMRGGGETQYF. CDR3 bases: TGTGCCATCAGTGAGTCTATGAGGGGGGGCGGAGAGACCCAGTACTTC.

The chain is built from TRBV7-2 and TRBJ2-3, with D uncertain. This CDR3 has 15 residues. CDR1 SGHTA and CDR2 FQGNSA come from the germline V gene. V was cut by 1 base and J by 2 bases, with 10 bases left in between. The CDR3 DNA is TGTGCCAGCAGCTTAGTATCGTCCCTCACAGATACGCAGTATTTT. It yields the protein CASSLVSSLTDTQYF.

The V and J genes are TRBV7-9 and TRBJ2-3; the match to TRBD2 covers 9 bases. CDR3 length: 16 residues. V was clipped by 5 bases and J by 6 bases; unmatched bases: 12. CDR1 is SEHNR and CDR2 is FQNEAQ in the germline V gene (reference sequence). The CDR3 DNA follows: TGTGCCAGCAGCCCCAGCCCTAGCGGGGTAAGGGATACGCAGTATTTT. The encoded protein is CASSPSPSGVRDTQYF.

The J gene is TRBJ1-1, the V gene TRBV5-5; weak D call: TRBD1 (6 bases). The CDR3 extends over 15 amino acids. In germline, CDR1 is SGHKS, CDR2 YYEKEE (reference sequence). The V end was cut by 2 bases, the J end by 0 bases, with 11 bases between. Here the CDR3 reads CASSFPGVMNTEAFF. CDR3 DNA: TGTGCCAGCAGCTTCCCAGGGGTGATGAACACTGAAGCTTTCTTT.